The clone carrying this TCR beta chain appeared once. The sample belongs to a study of cytomegalovirus exposure and HLA in healthy donors. The PCR had 60 Vbeta and 13 Jbeta primers. Generated by immunoSEQ multiplex PCR, the TCRdb table keeps only in-frame clones and is missing some. The repertoire holds 150,000 to 200,000 clones, roughly 83% seen once, with roughly 1.5% in the top ten. The CDR3 loop spans 14 amino acids. V was pared by 8 bases and J by 2 bases, with 12 bases between. CDR1 is LNHDA, CDR2 SQIVND, per germline (reference sequence). This sequence joins TRBV19 and TRBJ1-4; unclear D gene. The source is a woman aged 50 to 60 in good health and CMV-seronegative. The sequenced sample consisted of PBMCs. CDR3 nucleotides: TGTGCCAGTGTGGAGAGAGGCACTAATGAAAAACTGTTTTTT. Residues: CASVERGTNEKLFF.